The TCR beta chain described here comes from a study of CD8 T cells in Susac syndrome. Random hexamers primed reverse transcription of about 0.5 to 1 ug RNA. Each CDR3 protein gets one entry after TCRdb re-called the immunoSEQ multiplex PCR reads with MiXCR. The sample has 350,000 to 550,000 distinct CDR3 sequences; around 85% are singletons. The CDR3 covers 14 residues. V shed 6 bases, J shed 10 bases, and the junction held 8 bases outside the gene matches. Germline-derived CDR1 and CDR2 are MNHEY and SMNVEV (reference sequence). The study used treatment-naive patients who had stable or active relapsing-remitting disease as multiple sclerosis controls. Both CD4+ and CD8+ T cells were negatively isolated, and TEMRA cells underwent FACS enrichment.

J is TRBJ1-6 and V is TRBV27, with 8 bases that match TRBD1. The receptor was isolated from a human donor with multiple sclerosis. The sequencing input was CD8+ T cells from PBMCs. This chain's CDR3 is CASRMGTGDSPLHF. In nucleotides, the CDR3 is TGTGCCAGCAGGATGGGGACAGGAGACTCACCCCTCCACTTT.